The source of this T cell receptor (beta chain) is a study of blood T cell repertoires in COVID-19 (TCRdb year 2020). Looking at the study overall: Collaborator samples came from the United States, Italy and Spain and covered acute and convalescent phases of COVID-19. The material from the prospective study consisted of cDNA or gDNA derived from T cells, B-cell-depleted T cells, or PBMCs. Deeply sampled blood TCRbeta repertoires from subjects exposed to, actively infected with, or recovered from COVID-19 were included in the dataset. The repertoires were released in a freely available public database meant as a resource for research on the immune response to SARS-CoV-2. Samples came from the ongoing ImmuneRACE study (first 160 participants) plus 1,254 subjects from 6 global collaborators. Sample metadata almost always included a de-identified subject ID, COVID-19 status, age in years and sex. Where available, HLA class I and class II types were obtained from metadata supplied by the sample provider rather than from assay-based typing. Here is what the overall study found, with its caveats: The amount of clinical and demographic metadata varied by source and participant and was provided uncurated.

Measured from the cysteine to the phenylalanine, the CDR3 is 15 residues long. Only the CDR3 part of the read is kept: 45 bases, read in frame from the first base. The V end loses 4 bases and the J end loses 3 bases, and a stretch of 16 bases separates them. CDR1 and CDR2 are drawn from the germline V gene: LGHNA, YNFKEQ. A note on this clone: Its cognate antigen has yet to be identified. Per-base quality was not reported, and no clone a single base away is much larger than it.

The immunoSEQ Assay, a bias-controlled multiplex PCR, was used to amplify TCRbeta CDR3 regions from genomic DNA. The authors processed their data as follows. The number of nucleated cells in each sample was estimated by amplification of reference gene primers within the assay. To quantify the absolute abundance of each unique TCRbeta CDR3 rearrangement, sequence reads were collapsed and filtered. Productive Simpson clonality was computed per sample as the square root of Simpson's diversity index over productive rearrangements. As stored in TCRdb, this immuneACCESS dataset retains in-frame rearrangements with V and J assigned. A fraction of the clones does not appear; measured against another copy, unresolved V genes explain less than half of the discrepancy, and the remainder lacks a known reason. V, J and clone size were drawn from that table, and D and trimming were deduced from the DNA. This sample gives tens of thousands of clones in total; approximately 78% of them show up just once. The ten biggest clones cover over 2% of the sample.

In Seattle, one collaborating source enrolled patients while the infection was active and tracked those patients longitudinally over the course of disease. Collaborating institutions collected whole blood in K2EDTA tubes following their own protocols. For TCRbeta analysis, collaborators shipped samples as frozen whole blood, isolated PBMCs, or DNA extracted from either of those sample types. The clonotype originates from a woman between 65 and 79 years old with COVID-19, enrolled during active disease. Recombination connected TRBV4-2 to TRBJ2-7; the D gene assignment is ambiguous. The source material was peripheral blood. The CDR3 amino acid sequence is: CASSRVTSHLYEQYF. The DNA reads as follows: TGTGCCAGCAGCCGAGTGACTTCCCACCTCTACGAGCAGTACTTC.